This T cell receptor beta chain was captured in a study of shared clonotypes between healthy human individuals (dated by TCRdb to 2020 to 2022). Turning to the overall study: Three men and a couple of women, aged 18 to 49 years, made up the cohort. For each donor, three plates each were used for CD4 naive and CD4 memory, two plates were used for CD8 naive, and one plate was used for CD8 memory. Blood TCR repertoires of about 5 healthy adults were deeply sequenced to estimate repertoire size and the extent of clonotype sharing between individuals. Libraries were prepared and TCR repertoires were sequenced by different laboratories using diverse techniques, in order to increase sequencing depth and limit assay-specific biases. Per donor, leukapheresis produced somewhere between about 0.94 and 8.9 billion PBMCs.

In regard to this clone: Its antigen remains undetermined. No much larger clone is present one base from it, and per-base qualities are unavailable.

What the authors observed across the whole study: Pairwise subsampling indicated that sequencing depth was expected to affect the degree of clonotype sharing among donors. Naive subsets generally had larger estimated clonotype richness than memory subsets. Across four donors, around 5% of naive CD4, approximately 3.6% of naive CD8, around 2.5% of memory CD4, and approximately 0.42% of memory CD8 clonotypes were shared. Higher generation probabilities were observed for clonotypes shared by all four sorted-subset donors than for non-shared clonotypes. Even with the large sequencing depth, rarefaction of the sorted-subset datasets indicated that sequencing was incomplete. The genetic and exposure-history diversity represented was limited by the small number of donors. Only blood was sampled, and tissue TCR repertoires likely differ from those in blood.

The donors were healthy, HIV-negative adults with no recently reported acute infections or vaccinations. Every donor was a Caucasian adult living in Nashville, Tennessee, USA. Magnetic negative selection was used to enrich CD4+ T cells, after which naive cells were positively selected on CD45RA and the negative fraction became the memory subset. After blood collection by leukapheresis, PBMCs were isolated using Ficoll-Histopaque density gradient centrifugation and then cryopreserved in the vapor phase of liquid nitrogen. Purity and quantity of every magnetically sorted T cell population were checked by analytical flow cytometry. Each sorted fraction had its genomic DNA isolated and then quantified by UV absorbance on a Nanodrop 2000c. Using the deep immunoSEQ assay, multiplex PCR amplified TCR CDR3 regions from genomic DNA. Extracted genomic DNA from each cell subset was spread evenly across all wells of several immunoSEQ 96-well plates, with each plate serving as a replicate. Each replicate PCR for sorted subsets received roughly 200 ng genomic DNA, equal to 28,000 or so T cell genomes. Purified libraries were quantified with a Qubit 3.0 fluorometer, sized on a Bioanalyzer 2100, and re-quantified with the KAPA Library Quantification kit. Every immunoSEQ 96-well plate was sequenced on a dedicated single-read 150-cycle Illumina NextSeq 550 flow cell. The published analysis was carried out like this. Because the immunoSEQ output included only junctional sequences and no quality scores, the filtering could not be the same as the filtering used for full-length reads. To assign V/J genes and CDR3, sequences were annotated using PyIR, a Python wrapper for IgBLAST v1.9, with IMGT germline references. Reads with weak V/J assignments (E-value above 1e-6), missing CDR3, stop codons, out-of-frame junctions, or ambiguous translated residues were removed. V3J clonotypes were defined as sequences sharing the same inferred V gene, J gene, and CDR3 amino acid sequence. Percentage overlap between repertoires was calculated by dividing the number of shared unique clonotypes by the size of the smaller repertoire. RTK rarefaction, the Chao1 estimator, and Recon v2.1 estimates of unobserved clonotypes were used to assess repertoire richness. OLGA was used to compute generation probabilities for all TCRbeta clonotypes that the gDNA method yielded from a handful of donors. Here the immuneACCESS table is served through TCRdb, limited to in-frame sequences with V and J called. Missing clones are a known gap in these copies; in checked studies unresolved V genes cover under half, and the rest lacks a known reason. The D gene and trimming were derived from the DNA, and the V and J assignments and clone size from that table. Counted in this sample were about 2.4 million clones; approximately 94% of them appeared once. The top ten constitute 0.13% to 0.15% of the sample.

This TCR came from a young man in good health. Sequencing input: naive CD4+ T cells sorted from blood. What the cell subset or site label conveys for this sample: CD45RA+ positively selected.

The CDR3: CASSLVGDQTYNEQFF. The DNA reads as follows: TGTGCCAGCAGCTTAGTTGGGGACCAAACCTACAATGAGCAGTTCTTC. This chain joins TRBV7-2 to TRBJ2-1; the D gene assignment is perhaps TRBD1 or TRBD2, with each matching 5 bases. Reading from cysteine to phenylalanine, the CDR3 counts 16 amino acids. Solely the CDR3 DNA is kept, with 48 bases framed from the first base. CDR1 and CDR2 are drawn from the germline V gene: SGHTA, FQGNSA. The junction shows trimming of 1 base on V and 2 bases on J, plus 12 bases between the germline ends.